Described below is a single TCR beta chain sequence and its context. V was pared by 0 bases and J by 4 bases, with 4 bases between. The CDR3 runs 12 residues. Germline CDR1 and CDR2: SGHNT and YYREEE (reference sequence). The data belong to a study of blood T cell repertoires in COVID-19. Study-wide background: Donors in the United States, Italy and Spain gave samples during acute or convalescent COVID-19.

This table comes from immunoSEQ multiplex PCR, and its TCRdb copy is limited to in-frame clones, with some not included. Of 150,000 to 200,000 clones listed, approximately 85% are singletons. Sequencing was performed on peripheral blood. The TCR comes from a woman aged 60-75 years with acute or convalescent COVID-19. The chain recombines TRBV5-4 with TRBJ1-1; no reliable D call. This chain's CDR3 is CASSLGSTEAFF. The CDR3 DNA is TGTGCCAGCAGCTTGGGGAGCACTGAAGCTTTCTTT. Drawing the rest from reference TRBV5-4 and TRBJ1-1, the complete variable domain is ETGVTQSPTHLIKTRGQQVTLRCSSQSGHNTVSWYQQALGQGPQFIFQYYREEENGRGNFPPRFSGLQFPNYSSELNVNALELDDSALYLCASSLGSTEAFFGQGTRLTVV.